This T cell receptor beta chain was identified during a study of cytomegalovirus exposure and HLA in healthy donors. Study observations and caveats: A missense DCLRE1C variant was associated with V- and J-gene trimming of TCR beta chains in a later analysis, and an independent cohort replicated the association. Earlier findings revealed that most TCR beta V segments proved productive either about 87% or about 30% of the time.

Vbeta (60) and Jbeta (13) primers were used in the PCR. Assay: immunoSEQ multiplex PCR; the TCRdb copy retains only in-frame clones and omits some. The record lists tens of thousands of clones, of which the ten most abundant hold less than 1.5%. Of note for this clone: Its specificity is not known.

This CDR3 has 15 amino acids. Germline CDR1 reads SGHRS; CDR2 reads YFSETQ. V lost 2 bases and J lost 3; bases outside the gene matches: 7. The source is a young man in good health and CMV-seronegative. The V call is TRBV5-1, the J call TRBJ2-7; TRBD1 aligns across 8 bases. Sequenced input: PBMCs. CDR3 bases: TGCGCCAGCAGCTTCTGGACAGGGCCAAGCTACGAGCAGTACTTC. Its protein product is CASSFWTGPSYEQYF.